The source of this T cell receptor beta chain is a study of radiation and T cells in renal cell carcinoma. Study summary: Nephrectomy followed 15 Gy stereotactic body radiation by 4 weeks. Findings of the study overall: No pretreatment tumor biopsies were available for baseline clonotypes.

This clone was seen once. Its target is unknown. Repertoires were generated with immunoSEQ multiplex PCR, while TCRdb's copy carries only in-frame clones and drops some. The repertoire consists of tens of thousands of clones, with more than 80% occurring once and the leading ten covering roughly 30%. The CDR3 runs 17 residues. Trimming took 1 base from V and 0 from J, leaving 16 bases between them. Germline V gives CDR1 SGHVS, CDR2 FQNEAQ. Time point specified: blood 2 weeks post-SBRT. The treatment: 15 Gy SBRT to primary tumor, nephrectomy 4 weeks later. Serial blood draws occurred at baseline and 2 and 4 weeks post-SBRT. The tumor was a clear cell renal cell carcinoma.

This TCR was sampled from a woman aged 70 to 79 with renal cell carcinoma. V gene TRBV7-8 combines with J gene TRBJ2-7; a possible D gene is TRBD1 (5 bases). The sample consisted of blood, taken from a patient whose treatment included radiotherapy and nephrectomy. CDR3: CASSLVIDRTFSYEQYF. For the CDR3, the DNA is TGTGCCAGCAGCTTAGTAATCGACAGAACCTTCTCCTACGAGCAGTACTTC.